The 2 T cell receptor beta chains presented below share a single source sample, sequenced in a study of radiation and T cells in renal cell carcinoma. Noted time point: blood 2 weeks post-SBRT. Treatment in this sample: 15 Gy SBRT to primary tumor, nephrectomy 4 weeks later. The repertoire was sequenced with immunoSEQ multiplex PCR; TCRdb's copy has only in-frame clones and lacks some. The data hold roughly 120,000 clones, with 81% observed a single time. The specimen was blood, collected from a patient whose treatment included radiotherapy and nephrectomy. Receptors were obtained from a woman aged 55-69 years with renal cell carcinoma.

The CDR3 loop reads CASSTAPPWGDNEQFF. The CDR3 DNA follows: TGTGCCAGTAGTACTGCGCCTCCGTGGGGTGACAATGAGCAGTTCTTC. The V gene is TRBV19, the J gene TRBJ2-1; D unresolved. Trimming removed 4 bases from V and 5 bases from J, with 18 bases in between. Germline loops: CDR1 LNHDA, CDR2 SQIVND (reference sequence). CDR3 length equals 16 residues.

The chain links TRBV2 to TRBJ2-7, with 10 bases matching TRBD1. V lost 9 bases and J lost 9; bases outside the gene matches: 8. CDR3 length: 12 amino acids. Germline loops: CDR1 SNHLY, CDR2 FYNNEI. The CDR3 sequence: CASRGQGSVQYF. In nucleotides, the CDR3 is TGTGCCAGTCGGGGACAGGGGTCTGTGCAGTACTTC.